Presented here are 8 T cell receptor beta chains from one specimen sequenced in a study of PD-1 blockade in classical Hodgkin lymphoma. TCRdb's copy holds only in-frame clones and misses some; the assay was immunoSEQ multiplex PCR. The sample records 95,000 to 120,000 clones, around 89% being singletons. Every one of the patients relapsed after autologous stem cell transplantation (brentuximab vedotin exposure was variable). Sequencing was performed on peripheral blood mononuclear cells (PBMCs), taken before the second cycle of nivolumab. The source is a human donor with classical Hodgkin lymphoma.

In the case of this clone: This specimen includes other DNA sequences encoding the same CDR3. The V call is TRBV4-1, the J call TRBJ2-7; 7 bases are shared with TRBD1. V was clipped by 0 bases and J by 3 bases; unmatched bases: 5. This CDR3 has 15 amino acids. Germline lookup yields CDR1 MGHRA and CDR2 YSYEKL. CDR3 in amino acids: CASSQEQGRNYEQYF. CDR3 DNA sequence: TGCGCCAGCAGCCAAGAACAGGGGAGAAACTACGAGCAGTACTTC.

This clone was observed a single time. This sequence joins TRBV20-1 and TRBJ2-5; D uncertain. Germline lookup yields CDR1 DFQATT and CDR2 SNEGSKA (reference sequence). V was pared by 2 bases and J by 1 base, with 2 bases between. The CDR3 spans 11 residues. The CDR3 reads CSARFQETQYF. The DNA for the CDR3 is TGCAGTGCTAGATTCCAAGAGACCCAGTACTTC.

The chain combines TRBV19 with TRBJ2-3, with a weak D call TRBD1 (5 bases). The V gene's germline CDR1 is LNHDA and CDR2 SQIVND (reference sequence). CDR3 length: 15 amino acids. The germline V and J ends were trimmed by 3 bases and 4 bases, with 14 bases remaining between them. The chain's CDR3 is CASSISRAGSDTQYF. CDR3 DNA sequence: TGTGCCAGTAGTATCAGTAGGGCAGGGTCAGATACGCAGTATTTT.

The CDR3 bases are TGCGCCAGCAGTGGGACTAGCCGACGGACCTACAATGAGCAGTTCTTC. It translates to CASSGTSRRTYNEQFF. The chain recombines TRBV5-1 with TRBJ2-1, with 9 bases fitting TRBD2. Germline-derived CDR1 and CDR2 are SGHRS and YFSETQ. This CDR3 has 16 residues. J gave up 2 bases and V 5 bases, and 8 bases lay outside the gene matches.

V and J are TRBV2 and TRBJ1-1, with 10 bases identical to TRBD1. Trimming at V came to 6 bases and at J to 10 bases, leaving 8 bases not matched to a gene. Germline V gives CDR1 SNHLY, CDR2 FYNNEI. The CDR3 has 13 residues. In DNA, the CDR3 is TGTGCCAGCAGCCGGGACAGGGGCGTGGGAGCTTTCTTT. Its protein is CASSRDRGVGAFF.

The V gene is TRBV7-9, the J gene TRBJ2-2; tentative D call: TRBD2 (5 bases). The CDR3 is 15 amino acids. Trimming removed 4 bases at V and 1 base at J, with 10 bases between. The germline V gene encodes CDR1 SEHNR and CDR2 FQNEAQ (reference sequence). CDR3 sequence reads: CASSSTNMNTGELFF. The DNA of the CDR3 is TGTGCCAGCAGCTCGACTAACATGAACACCGGGGAGCTGTTTTTT.

The chain couples TRBV5-6 to TRBJ1-2; weak D call: TRBD1 (5 bases). V was clipped by 4 bases and J by 2 bases, with 9 bases between them. The CDR3 runs 13 residues. Germline V gene sequence: CDR1 SGHDT, CDR2 YYEEEE. CDR3 sequence: CASSKQVNYGYTF. The CDR3 nucleotides are TGTGCCAGCAGCAAACAGGTCAACTATGGCTACACCTTC.

The chain combines TRBV18 with TRBJ2-3; no clear D. CDR1 KGHSH and CDR2 LQKENI come from the germline V gene. This CDR3 comprises 14 residues. V was pared by 3 bases and J by 3 bases, with 10 bases between. This chain's CDR3 is CASSPVASTDTQYF. Written as DNA, the CDR3 is TGTGCCAGCTCACCGGTGGCGTCTACAGATACGCAGTATTTT.